The T cell receptor beta chain under discussion was sequenced for a study of T cells in Graves' hyperthyroidism and ophthalmopathy. RNA transcripts gave rise to amplified TCR beta CDR3 regions. A set of HTBI primers served as the primers for a first-round RT-PCR of the TCR CDR3. One entry per CDR3 protein results from TCRdb running MiXCR on the multiplex PCR reads. The sample has under 350,000 distinct CDR3 sequences, more than 15% seen once. CDR1 and CDR2 (germline): MNHEY, SMNVEV (reference sequence). Trimming removed 2 bases from V and 0 bases from J, with 7 bases in between. The CDR3 contains 14 residues. This clonotype showed up many times.

This clonotype was obtained from a woman aged 60 to 75 with Graves' ophthalmopathy. The chain uses TRBV27 and TRBJ1-1; D remains ambiguous. The specimen was blood. The DNA of the CDR3 is TGTGCCAGCAGTTTAACAAGACTGAACACTGAAGCTTTCTTT. The encoded protein is CASSLTRLNTEAFF.